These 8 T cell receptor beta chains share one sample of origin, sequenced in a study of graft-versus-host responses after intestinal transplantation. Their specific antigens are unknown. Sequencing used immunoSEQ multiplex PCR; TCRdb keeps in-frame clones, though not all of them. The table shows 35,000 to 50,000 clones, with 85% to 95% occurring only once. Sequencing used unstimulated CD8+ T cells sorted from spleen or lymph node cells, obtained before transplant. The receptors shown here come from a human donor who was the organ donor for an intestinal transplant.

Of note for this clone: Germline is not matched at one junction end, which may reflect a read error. CDR3 in DNA: TGTACCAGCAGCTCCCTAGCGGGAGGGCCCACATACGAGCAGTACTTC. Translating it yields CTSSSLAGGPTYEQYF. The rearrangement joins TRBV28 to TRBJ2-7; 12 nucleotides line up with TRBD2. CDR3 length: 16 amino acids. The germline V gene encodes CDR1 MDHEN and CDR2 SYDVKM.

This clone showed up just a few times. The CDR3: CASRIQETQYF. The DNA for the CDR3 is TGTGCCAGCAGAATCCAAGAGACCCAGTACTTC. This sequence joins TRBV27 and TRBJ2-5; no reliable D call. Germline V gives CDR1 MNHEY, CDR2 SMNVEV (reference sequence). The V end lost 6 bases, the J end lost 1 base, and 3 bases lay between the germline ends. The CDR3 totals 11 residues.

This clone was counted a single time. In DNA form, the CDR3 reads TGTGCCAGCAGTTTACGAACCCGACTATCCCGAGAAGAGACCCAGTACTTC. This gives the protein CASSLRTRLSREETQYF. This rearrangement joins TRBV28 to TRBJ2-5; possible D gene TRBD2, 5 bases. Germline CDR1 reads MDHEN; CDR2 reads SYDVKM. Trimming took off 2 bases at V and 3 bases at J, with 19 bases between the two ends. CDR3 length: 17 amino acids.

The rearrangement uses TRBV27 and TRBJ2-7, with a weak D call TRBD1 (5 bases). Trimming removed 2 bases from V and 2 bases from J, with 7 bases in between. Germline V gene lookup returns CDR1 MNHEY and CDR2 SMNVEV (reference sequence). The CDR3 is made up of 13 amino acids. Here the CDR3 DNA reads TGTGCCAGCAGTTTAGGACACCCCTACGAGCAGTACTTC. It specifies CASSLGHPYEQYF.

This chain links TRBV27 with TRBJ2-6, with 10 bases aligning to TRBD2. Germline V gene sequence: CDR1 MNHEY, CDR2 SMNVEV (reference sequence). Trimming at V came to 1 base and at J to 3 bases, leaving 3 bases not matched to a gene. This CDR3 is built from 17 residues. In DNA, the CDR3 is TGTGCCAGCAGTTTATTTAGCGGGAGGAGTGGGGCCAACGTCCTGACTTTC. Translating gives CASSLFSGRSGANVLTF. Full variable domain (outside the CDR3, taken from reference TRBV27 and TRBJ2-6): EAQVTQNPRYLITVTGKKLTVTCSQNMNHEYMSWYRQDPGLGLRQIYYSMNVEVTDKGDVPEGYKVSRKEKRNFPLILESPSPNQTSLYFCASSLFSGRSGANVLTFGAGSRLTVL.

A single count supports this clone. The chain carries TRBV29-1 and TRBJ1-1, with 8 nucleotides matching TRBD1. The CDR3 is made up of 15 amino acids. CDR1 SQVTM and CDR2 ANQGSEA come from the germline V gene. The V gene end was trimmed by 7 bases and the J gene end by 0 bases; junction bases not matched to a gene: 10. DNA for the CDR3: TGCAGCGCCCGACAGGGGATTCAGATGAACACTGAAGCTTTCTTT. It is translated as CSARQGIQMNTEAFF.

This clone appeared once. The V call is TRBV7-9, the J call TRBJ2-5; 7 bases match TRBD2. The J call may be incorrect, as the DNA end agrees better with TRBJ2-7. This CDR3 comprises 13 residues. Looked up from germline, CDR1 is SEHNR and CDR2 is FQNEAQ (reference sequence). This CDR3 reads CASSFGTTYEQYF. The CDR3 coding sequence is TGTGCCAGCAGCTTCGGGACTACCTACGAGCAGTACTTC.

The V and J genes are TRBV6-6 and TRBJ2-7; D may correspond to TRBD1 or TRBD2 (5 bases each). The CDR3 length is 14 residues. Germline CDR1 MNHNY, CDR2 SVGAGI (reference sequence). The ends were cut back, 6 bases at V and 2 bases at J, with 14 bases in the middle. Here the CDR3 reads CASSLRDVTYEQYF. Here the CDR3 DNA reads TGTGCCAGCAGCCTTAGGGACGTAACCTACGAGCAGTACTTC.